The rows below give T cell receptor beta chains drawn from one sample of a study of blood T cell repertoires in COVID-19. This table comes from immunoSEQ multiplex PCR, and its TCRdb copy is limited to in-frame clones, with some not included. The sample shows under 85,000 clones, around 88% of them seen only once. Sequenced material: peripheral blood. The receptors here all came from a man between 65 and 79 years old with active or convalescent COVID-19. CDR3s include the opening cysteine and the closing phenylalanine or tryptophan. The D gene is left open where the match is weak. Size values are once, few and many counts, or a class for expanded clones, and some rows have none.

NA,TRBJ1-4,NA,TRBV5-8,15,CASSFNGRTYEKLFF,TGTGCCAGCAGCTTTAATGGAAGGACTTATGAAAAACTGTTTTTT
TRBD2,TRBJ2-1,NA,TRBV10-3,11,CATLAANEQFF,TGTGCCACGCTAGCGGCCAATGAGCAGTTCTTC
NA,TRBJ2-1,NA,TRBV2,11,CASSGSVRQFF,TGTGCCAGCAGTGGATCTGTGCGGCAGTTCTTC
TRBD1,TRBJ2-7,NA,TRBV7-2,18,CASSLEPGRQGASYEQYF,TGTGCCAGCAGCTTAGAGCCCGGCAGACAGGGGGCCTCCTACGAGCAGTACTTC
NA,TRBJ2-3,NA,TRBV6-5,13,CASREGAADTQYF,TGTGCCAGCAGGGAGGGGGCCGCAGATACGCAGTATTTT
TRBD1,TRBJ1-1,NA,TRBV28,15,CASSFTGQVSTEAFF,TGTGCCAGCAGTTTCACAGGACAGGTGAGCACTGAAGCTTTCTTT
TRBD1,TRBJ1-1,NA,TRBV6-5,12,CASGQGWTEAFF,TGTGCCAGTGGACAGGGATGGACTGAAGCTTTCTTT
TRBD1,TRBJ1-1,NA,TRBV27,15,CASSPTRGQRTEAFF,TGTGCCAGCAGTCCAACCAGGGGGCAACGCACTGAAGCTTTCTTT
NA,TRBJ1-1,NA,TRBV5-1,13,CASSFSGNTEAFF,TGCGCCAGCAGCTTCTCGGGGAACACTGAAGCTTTCTTT
TRBD1,TRBJ1-1,NA,TRBV27,16,CASRGQPALMNTEAFF,TGTGCCAGCAGGGGACAGCCGGCTCTCATGAACACTGAAGCTTTCTTT
TRBD1,TRBJ1-6,NA,TRBV27,13,CASRYTGDSPLHF,TGTGCCAGCCGTTACACAGGGGATTCACCCCTCCACTTT
NA,TRBJ2-1,once,TRBV11-2,12,CASSPEFGKQFF,TGTGCCAGCAGTCCGGAGTTTGGCAAGCAGTTCTTC
NA,TRBJ2-4,NA,TRBV5-6,12,CASSLEEGIQYF,TGTGCCAGCAGCTTGGAGGAGGGCATTCAGTACTTC
NA,TRBJ1-2,NA,TRBV6-2/TRBV6-3,12,CASSYGGNGYTF,TGTGCCAGCAGTTACGGGGGGAATGGCTACACCTTC
NA,TRBJ2-7,once,TRBV6-5,12,CASMTQTYEQYF,TGTGCCAGTATGACACAAACCTACGAGCAGTACTTC
TRBD2,TRBJ2-1,NA,TRBV9,15,CASSVAAGGNNEQFF,TGTGCCAGCAGCGTAGCGGCGGGAGGCAACAATGAGCAGTTCTTC
NA,TRBJ2-2,NA,TRBV7-9,13,CASSLTNTGELFF,TGTGCCAGCAGCCTCACAAACACCGGGGAGCTGTTTTTT
TRBD2,TRBJ2-1,NA,TRBV7-6,15,CASSLTSGRFNEQFF,TGTGCCAGCAGCCTGACTAGCGGGAGGTTTAATGAGCAGTTCTTC
TRBD2,TRBJ2-7,few,TRBV3-1/TRBV3-2,15,CASSQKPGLGGEQYF,TGTGCCAGCAGCCAAAAGCCGGGACTAGGGGGCGAGCAGTACTTC
TRBD2,TRBJ2-7,NA,TRBV28,13,CASSQMQRDKQYF,TGTGCCAGCAGCCAAATGCAGCGGGATAAGCAGTACTTC
NA,TRBJ2-7,NA,TRBV9,15,CASSVSPTQEDEQYF,TGTGCCAGCAGCGTATCTCCTACCCAAGAGGACGAGCAGTACTTC
TRBD1,TRBJ2-1,NA,TRBV19,14,CASSRDRVYNEQFF,TGTGCCAGTAGCAGGGACAGGGTGTACAATGAGCAGTTCTTC
NA,TRBJ1-1,NA,TRBV6-6,14,CASSYEYRGTEAFF,TGTGCCAGCAGTTACGAGTATCGGGGCACTGAAGCTTTCTTT
NA,TRBJ1-2,NA,TRBV9,15,CASSVRAVSNYGYTF,TGTGCCAGCAGCGTGAGGGCCGTCTCTAACTATGGCTACACCTTC
NA,TRBJ2-1,NA,TRBV6-5,14,CATSPGSYYNEQFF,TGTGCCACTTCCCCCGGGAGTTATTACAATGAGCAGTTCTTC
NA,TRBJ1-3,NA,TRBV7-9,14,CASSFGERRNTIYF,TGTGCCAGCAGCTTCGGGGAGAGACGCAACACCATATATTTT
NA,TRBJ1-2,NA,TRBV4-1,13,CASSQGTRYGYTF,TGCGCCAGCAGCCAAGGGACAAGGTACGGCTACACCTTC
NA,TRBJ1-4,NA,TRBV7-2,14,CASSRGTSGEKLFF,TGTGCCAGCAGCCGCGGGACTTCGGGTGAAAAACTGTTTTTT
NA,TRBJ2-7,NA,TRBV6-6,14,CASSLEGATYEQYF,TGTGCCAGCAGTTTGGAGGGGGCCACCTACGAGCAGTACTTC
NA,TRBJ1-3,NA,TRBV28,15,CASSTVGGQRNTIYF,TGTGCCAGCAGTACCGTGGGGGGGCAAAGGAACACCATATATTTT
NA,TRBJ2-7,NA,TRBV5-6,13,CASSFVSLAEQYF,TGTGCCAGCAGCTTCGTATCTTTGGCCGAGCAGTACTTC
TRBD1,TRBJ1-2,once,TRBV5-1,15,CASSLGQGQRYGYTF,TGCGCCAGCAGCTTGGGCCAGGGACAGAGATATGGCTACACCTTC
NA,TRBJ2-7,NA,TRBV6-6,12,CASSYRGYEQYF,TGTGCCAGCAGTTACCGAGGGTACGAGCAGTACTTC
NA,TRBJ2-5,NA,TRBV19,15,CASSSRGVRQETQYF,TGTGCCAGTAGTTCCCGGGGTGTGCGGCAAGAGACCCAGTACTTC
TRBD1,TRBJ2-4,NA,TRBV28,15,CASSLVRDSVNIQYF,TGTGCCAGCAGTCTCGTCCGGGACAGCGTAAACATTCAGTACTTC
TRBD2,TRBJ2-3,NA,TRBV7-3,15,CASSFEAGGTDTQYF,TGTGCCAGCAGCTTTGAGGCGGGAGGCACAGATACGCAGTATTTT
TRBD2,TRBJ2-1,NA,TRBV30,16,CAWSVRASGSYNEQFF,TGTGCCTGGAGTGTCCGCGCTAGCGGCTCATACAATGAGCAGTTCTTC
NA,TRBJ2-3,NA,TRBV29-1,12,CSVEIGTDTQYF,TGCAGCGTTGAGATAGGCACAGATACGCAGTATTTT
NA,TRBJ1-2,NA,TRBV5-1,14,CASSPFSFSEGYTF,TGCGCCAGCAGTCCGTTTTCATTTTCCGAGGGCTACACCTTC
TRBD1,TRBJ2-4,NA,TRBV9,16,CASSVRDRGNLGIQYF,TGTGCCAGCAGCGTAAGGGACAGGGGGAATTTAGGCATTCAGTACTTC
NA,TRBJ1-4,NA,TRBV5-1,14,CASSLGAMDEKLFF,TGCGCCAGCAGCTTGGGGGCTATGGATGAAAAACTGTTTTTT
TRBD2,TRBJ2-2,NA,TRBV7-3,12,CASSAGAGELFF,TGTGCCAGCAGCGCGGGGGCCGGGGAGCTGTTTTTT
TRBD2,TRBJ2-7,NA,TRBV19,13,CASATSDGHEQYF,TGTGCCAGCGCGACTAGCGATGGTCACGAGCAGTACTTC
TRBD1,TRBJ2-1,NA,TRBV27,18,CASNGQGVRWVKKNEQFF,TGTGCCAGCAATGGACAGGGGGTACGCTGGGTAAAAAAAAATGAGCAGTTCTTC
TRBD1,TRBJ1-2,NA,TRBV5-5,16,CASSPGQGWTNYGYTF,TGTGCCAGCAGCCCCGGACAGGGGTGGACTAACTATGGCTACACCTTC
TRBD1,TRBJ2-2,NA,TRBV10-2,15,CASIKRQGGSGELFF,TGCGCCAGCATCAAAAGACAGGGGGGTTCCGGGGAGCTGTTTTTT
NA,TRBJ2-7,NA,TRBV28,15,CASSPPSGLDHEQYF,TGTGCCAGCAGTCCCCCGAGCGGGTTGGACCACGAGCAGTACTTC
TRBD2,TRBJ2-3,NA,TRBV10-2,15,CASSKGLAGADTQYF,TGCGCCAGCAGTAAGGGACTAGCGGGAGCAGATACGCAGTATTTT
NA,TRBJ1-5,NA,TRBV7-9,13,CASTTGSNQPQHF,TGTGCCAGTACTACAGGTAGCAATCAGCCCCAGCATTTT
NA,TRBJ1-2,once,TRBV19,12,CASSMGGPGYTF,TGTGCCAGTAGCATGGGAGGGCCTGGCTACACCTTC
NA,TRBJ1-2,NA,TRBV6-2/TRBV6-3,12,CASSSTGYGYTF,TGTGCCAGCAGTTCGACAGGCTATGGCTACACCTTC
NA,TRBJ2-1,medium-sized,TRBV29-1,12,CSAGQQGYEQFF,TGCAGCGCAGGCCAACAGGGCTATGAGCAGTTCTTC
TRBD2,TRBJ2-7,NA,TRBV7-2,16,CASSSLGSGSSYEQYF,TGTGCCAGCAGCTCCCTAGGGAGCGGGAGCTCCTACGAGCAGTACTTC
TRBD1,TRBJ1-2,NA,TRBV28,15,CASRGVDRVNYGYTF,TGTGCCAGCAGGGGAGTAGACAGGGTAAATTATGGCTACACCTTC